These T cell receptor beta chains were read from a single sample in a study of blood T cell repertoires in COVID-19. Profiled with immunoSEQ multiplex PCR; TCRdb holds only in-frame clones, not every one. The sample has 130,000 or so clones; under 85% are singletons. Sequencing was performed on peripheral blood. The receptors shown here come from a human donor in a cohort sampled during active COVID-19. The CDR3 runs from the conserved cysteine through the conserved F or W. D genes are given only for firm matches. Part of the rows lack a size; the others show once, few, many or a class for expanded clones.

>TRBV7-9|few|TRBJ1-2|.
TGTGCCAGCAGTTCTACGGACTATGGCTACACCTTC
CASSSTDYGYTF
>TRBV5-6|.|TRBJ2-7|TRBD1
TGTGCCAGCAGCTTAGACAGGGTCGGTTGGGGCGAGCAGTACTTC
CASSLDRVGWGEQYF
>TRBV7-7|.|TRBJ2-2|TRBD1
TGTGCTAGCAGCCCCGAAGGGGGCGCGAACACCGGGGAGCTGTTTTTT
CASSPEGGANTGELFF
>TRBV7-7|.|TRBJ2-1|TRBD2
TGTGCTAGCAGCCGAAACCTGGGCGGGAGAAGGGGCAATGAGCAGTTCTTC
CASSRNLGGRRGNEQFF
>TRBV7-2|once|TRBJ1-2|.
TGTGCCAGCAGCTTGGGTTCGTTACGGGGTTACTATGGCTACACCTTC
CASSLGSLRGYYGYTF
>TRBV5-4|.|TRBJ2-5|TRBD2
TGTGCCAGCAGCTTGTCTCGCGGGAGGGCCGGGGAGACCCAGTACTTC
CASSLSRGRAGETQYF
>TRBV4-1|.|TRBJ2-3|TRBD2
TGCGCCAGCAGCCAAGGACTAGCGGGGGGTAGGGTTACGCAGTATTTT
CASSQGLAGGRVTQYF
>TRBV2|.|TRBJ1-2|TRBD1
TGTGCCAGCAGTTCGGACAGGGTGGACGGCTACACCTTC
CASSSDRVDGYTF
>TRBV18|.|TRBJ1-3|TRBD1
TGTGCCAGCTCACCTCTGACAGGGGAGGCTGGAAACACCATATATTTT
CASSPLTGEAGNTIYF
>TRBV29-1|.|TRBJ2-1|.
TGCAGCGTTGAAGACGCTAACTACGGAGTTTACAATGAGCAGTTCTTC
CSVEDANYGVYNEQFF
>TRBV24-1|.|TRBJ2-3|TRBD2
TGTGCCACCAGTGGGGGAGGGCCAAATACGCAGTATTTT
CATSGGGPNTQYF
>TRBV14|.|TRBJ2-7|.
TGTGCCAGCAGCCATGGGGGGAGACGGGCCTACGAGCAGTACTTC
CASSHGGRRAYEQYF
>TRBV23-1|.|TRBJ1-5|TRBD1
TGCGCCAGCAGTCCCCCCCCATGGACAGGGGGGAATCAGCCCCAGCATTTT
CASSPPPWTGGNQPQHF
>TRBV5-1|.|TRBJ2-7|.
TGCGCCAGCAGCTTGGGACTAGTAGGCTACGAGCAGTACTTC
CASSLGLVGYEQYF
>TRBV6-1|once|TRBJ1-2|.
TGTGCCAGCAGTGAAAATCTGAAGCTAAACTATGGCTACACCTTC
CASSENLKLNYGYTF
>TRBV6-6|.|TRBJ1-5|.
TGTGCCAGCAGCCCCTCGGTCATCAATCAGCCCCAGCATTTT
CASSPSVINQPQHF
>TRBV11-2|.|TRBJ2-7|.
TGTGCCAGCAGCGCACAGCCCTACGAGCAGTACTTC
CASSAQPYEQYF
>TRBV27|once|TRBJ1-5|.
TGTGCCAGCAGTTTAGGTCCTGACGGGGGGAATCAGCCCCAGCATTTT
CASSLGPDGGNQPQHF
>TRBV5-1|.|TRBJ2-2|TRBD1
TGCGCCAGCAGTACGAGACAGGGGAACACCGGGGAGCTGTTTTTT
CASSTRQGNTGELFF
>TRBV28|.|TRBJ1-1|.
TGTGCCAGCGTTCGGTGGGGGAGGACTGAAGCTTTCTTT
CASVRWGRTEAFF
>TRBV6-1|.|TRBJ1-2|.
TGTGCCAGCAGTGAATCTTCTACTTATGGCTACACCTTC
CASSESSTYGYTF
>TRBV6-6|.|TRBJ2-7|TRBD2
TGTGCCAGCAGTACCCCACTAGCGGGTACCTACGAGCAGTACTTC
CASSTPLAGTYEQYF
>TRBV6-5|.|TRBJ2-3|TRBD2
TGTGCCAGCAGTTACGGGAGGGGCACAGATACGCAGTATTTT
CASSYGRGTDTQYF
>TRBV9|few|TRBJ1-5|.
TGTGCCAGCAGCGTAGCCGGGGCAGGGGATCAGCCCCAGCATTTT
CASSVAGAGDQPQHF
>TRBV24-1|.|TRBJ1-2|.
TGTGCCACCAGTGATGCCCTGGGGAGTGGCTACACCTTC
CATSDALGSGYTF
>TRBV7-9|once|TRBJ2-7|TRBD1
TGTGCCAGCAGCCCCGGGACAGCGAGGGGGGAGCAGTACTTC
CASSPGTARGEQYF
>TRBV10-3|.|TRBJ1-1|.
TGTGCCATCAGTGAGTCCTGGGGCGACAACACTGAAGCTTTCTTT
CAISESWGDNTEAFF
>TRBV18|.|TRBJ1-1|.
TGTGCCAGCTCACCACTCCGGGACACTGAAGCTTTCTTT
CASSPLRDTEAFF
>TRBV24-1|.|TRBJ2-3|TRBD2
TGTGCCACCAGTGATTTGAGAGCGGGAGGTTCAGATACGCAGTATTTT
CATSDLRAGGSDTQYF
>TRBV5-1|.|TRBJ2-2|.
TGCGCCAGCAGCTTGCAGGGTGCCGGGGAGCTGTTTTTT
CASSLQGAGELFF
>TRBV11-3|once|TRBJ2-1|TRBD1
TGTGCCAGCAGCTTAGAGGGGACAGATTACAATGAGCAGTTCTTC
CASSLEGTDYNEQFF
>TRBV9|.|TRBJ2-5|.
TGTGCCAGCAGCTACTCATCGGGACAACTACAAGAGACCCAGTACTTC
CASSYSSGQLQETQYF
>TRBV29-1|.|TRBJ1-2|.
TGCAGCGTCCGGACAAACTATGGCTACACCTTC
CSVRTNYGYTF
>TRBV20-1|.|TRBJ1-1|TRBD1
TGCAGTGCTAGTAAGTATGGCGAGGGGGCAGCTGAAGCTTTCTTT
CSASKYGEGAAEAFF
>TRBV10-2|.|TRBJ2-7|TRBD1
TGCGCCAGCAGTAAGACAGGGACAGGGGAGCAGTACTTC
CASSKTGTGEQYF
>TRBV7-9|.|TRBJ2-2|TRBD2
TGTGCCAGCAGCCAACGACTAGCGGGAGAAGGGGAGCTGTTTTTT
CASSQRLAGEGELFF
>TRBV6-2/TRBV6-3|.|TRBJ2-3|TRBD2
TGTGCCAGCAGTTACCCCCTAGCGGGAGACACAGATACGCAGTATTTT
CASSYPLAGDTDTQYF